The 13 T cell receptor beta chains presented below share a single source sample, sequenced in a study of human T cells and chemical hapten exposure. TCRdb fed the RACE reads into MiXCR, producing one record per CDR3 protein. The sample yields approximately 350,000 distinct CDR3 sequences, around 7% seen once. Time point indicated: patch test 1, 2 weeks after DPC sensitization. Indicated treatment: therapeutic diphenylcyclopropenone sensitization with weekly scalp DPC. The source material was whole blood, sampled in connection with sensitization to the hapten diphenylcyclopropenone (DPC). The receptors originated from a woman younger than 30 with alopecia areata. Some clones in this sample may be carry-over from other donors' samples.

This clonotype has more than one count but fewer than ten. The V call is TRBV12-3 or TRBV12-4, the J call TRBJ1-2, with no clear D. V lost 3 bases and J lost 6, with 11 bases in between. This CDR3 spans 13 amino acids. The CDR3 DNA sequence: TGTGCCAGCAGTTTTCGAGGACCCAATGGCTACACCTTC. Translated, it gives CASSFRGPNGYTF.

In this sample, this clonotype turned up many times. The V gene is TRBV18, the J gene TRBJ1-1; D is possibly TRBD1 (5 bases). Germline V gene data show CDR1 as KGHSH and CDR2 as LQKENI. V lost 6 bases and J 1 base, leaving 9 bases between the germline ends. This CDR3 has 13 amino acids. CDR3: CASSPGQNTEAFF. In nucleotides, the CDR3 is TGTGCCAGCTCCCCGGGGCAGAACACTGAAGCTTTCTTT. The variable domain in full, completed from reference TRBV18 and TRBJ1-1, reads NAGVMQNPRHLVRRRGQEARLRCSPMKGHSHVYWYRQLPEEGLKFMVYLQKENIIDESGMPKERFSAEFPKEGPSILRIQQVVRGDSAAYFCASSPGQNTEAFFGQGTRLTVV.

This clonotype was detected ten times or more. This chain uses TRBV20-1 with TRBJ2-3; no clear D gene. The CDR3 is 18 amino acids. CDR1 is DFQATT, CDR2 SNEGSKA, per germline (reference sequence). Trimming stripped 0 bases from V and 2 bases from J, with 21 bases between. The CDR3 loop is CSARDLYPTGPNTDTQYF. The CDR3 region has the DNA TGCAGTGCTAGAGATCTCTACCCGACCGGACCCAACACAGATACGCAGTATTTT.

This clonotype was seen repeatedly, ten times or more. The rearrangement joins TRBV28 to TRBJ2-7; D perhaps matches TRBD1 (5 bases). The length of the CDR3 is 15 residues. CDR1 and CDR2 (germline): MDHEN, SYDVKM. Trimming took 7 bases from V and 6 from J, leaving 22 bases between them. CDR3 sequence (DNA): TGTGCCAGCACCTTGGGGCTGCGGACCCCCCGCGAGCAGTACTTC. Translated, it gives CASTLGLRTPREQYF.

This clonotype was recorded at least ten times. V gene TRBV12-3 or TRBV12-4 combines with J gene TRBJ2-1, with TRBD2 matching over 7 bases. After removal of 1 base from V and 8 bases from J, the junction contained 11 bases not matched to a gene. CDR3 length: 16 residues. CDR3 DNA: TGTGCCAGCAGTTTAGGGAGACTAGCCCCGCGGGATGAGCAGTTCTTC. Translated, it gives CASSLGRLAPRDEQFF.

In its sample, this clonotype was seen a few times. The chain recombines TRBV2 with TRBJ2-4, with D maybe TRBD1 (6 bases). CDR3 length equals 15 residues. Trimming removed 3 bases from V and 0 bases from J, with 9 bases in between. Germline CDR1 and CDR2: SNHLY and FYNNEI. The DNA for the CDR3 is TGTGCCAGCAGTGATCAGGGGATAGCCAAAAACATTCAGTACTTC. Translation: CASSDQGIAKNIQYF.

Only a few counts were recorded for this clonotype. The genes are TRBV6-1 and TRBJ2-7; no definite D call. Germline V lookup: CDR1 MNHNS, CDR2 SASEGT. The ends were cut back, 2 bases at V and 3 bases at J, with 2 bases in the middle. The CDR3 totals 11 residues. The CDR3 loop is CASSEHYEQYF. The CDR3 DNA follows: TGTGCCAGCAGTGAACACTACGAGCAGTACTTC.

This clonotype was picked up many times. V and J are TRBV12-3 or TRBV12-4 and TRBJ2-3; 13 nucleotides agree with TRBD2. The CDR3 has 15 residues. The V and J ends lost 5 bases and 2 bases, in that order; junction bases with no gene match: 1. Here the CDR3 DNA reads TGTGCCAGCAGTGGGACTAGCGGGGTCACAGATACGCAGTATTTT. The encoded protein is CASSGTSGVTDTQYF.

The chain links TRBV6-5 to TRBJ1-2, with 7 bases matching TRBD1. The germline gives CDR1 MNHEY, CDR2 SVGAGI. V shed 4 bases and J 5 bases; nucleotides not matched to a gene: 7. This CDR3 contains 14 residues. The chain's CDR3 is CASSSTGREYGYTF. The CDR3 DNA follows: TGTGCCAGCAGTTCGACAGGGAGGGAGTATGGCTACACCTTC.

This clonotype has at least ten counts. The chain uses TRBV7-9 and TRBJ1-3; 9 bases match TRBD1. Losses at the gene ends were 1 base for V and 3 bases for J; bases not matched to a gene: 7. The CDR3 has 17 residues. Germline V gives CDR1 SEHNR, CDR2 FQNEAQ (reference sequence). The DNA of the CDR3 is TGTGCCAGCAGCTTAGTCGCCGGACAGGGGTTTGGAAACACCATATATTTT. Encoded protein: CASSLVAGQGFGNTIYF.

Concerning this clonotype itself: This may be a read error: a much more frequent sequence differs by one nucleotide. The rearrangement links TRBV12-3 or TRBV12-4 to TRBJ1-5; 8 nucleotides match TRBD1. The CDR3 runs 15 residues. The CDR3 DNA reads as TGTGCCATCAGTTTAGTGGCAGGGGGCACTCAGCCCCAGCATTTT. Protein sequence: CAISLVAGGTQPQHF.

This clonotype came up many times. The CDR3 protein is CASSFGWGQSRPDREFMDEQFF. CDR3 sequence (DNA): TGTGCCAGCAGTTTTGGTTGGGGTCAATCCCGGCCGGACAGGGAGTTTATGGATGAGCAGTTCTTC. The chain joins TRBV28 to TRBJ2-1; TRBD1 aligns across 8 bases. From germline, CDR1 is MDHEN and CDR2 SYDVKM. The V segment lost 3 bases and the J segment 8 bases; nucleotides outside the gene matches: 30. The CDR3 runs to 22 residues. Full variable domain (remainder filled in from reference TRBV28 and TRBJ2-1): DVKVTQSSRYLVKRTGEKVFLECVQDMDHENMFWYRQDPGLGLRLIYFSYDVKMKEKGDIPEGYSVSREKKERFSLILESASTNQTSMYLCASSFGWGQSRPDREFMDEQFFGPGTRLTVL.

This clonotype came up once. The V call is TRBV28, the J call TRBJ1-1; a possible D gene is TRBD1 (6 bases). The CDR3 is made up of 11 amino acids. Germline lookup yields CDR1 MDHEN and CDR2 SYDVKM. V was trimmed by 4 bases and J by 10 bases, leaving 10 bases between them. CDR3 amino acids: CASSSQGRAFF. Here the CDR3 DNA reads TGTGCCAGCAGTTCGCAGGGGAGAGCTTTCTTT.